This passage covers 28 T cell receptor beta chains from one sample sequenced in a study of blood T cell repertoires in COVID-19. Assay: immunoSEQ multiplex PCR; the TCRdb copy retains only in-frame clones and omits some. Of approximately 140,000 clones in the sample, roughly 84% were seen once. Sequencing input: peripheral blood. These TCRs come from an elderly woman with acute or convalescent COVID-19.

This chain connects TRBV3-1 (or the pseudogene TRBV3-2) to TRBJ2-1; no clear D gene. This CDR3 is 18 amino acids long. Germline CDR1 LGHDT, CDR2 YNNKEL (reference sequence). V lost 2 bases and J 0 bases, leaving 17 bases between the germline ends. The CDR3 coding sequence is TGTGCCAGCAGCCAACCGTCCCGACTGGGTGGCTCCTACAATGAGCAGTTCTTC. Protein: CASSQPSRLGGSYNEQFF.

Only a few counts were recorded for this clone. Other DNA sequences of this sample code for an identical CDR3. This chain uses TRBV7-2 with TRBJ2-7; TRBD2 matches at 12 bases. The germline V gene encodes CDR1 SGHTA and CDR2 FQGNSA. CDR3 length: 15 amino acids. V was pared by 1 base and J by 4 bases, with 2 bases of the junction left unmatched. CDR3 sequence: CASSLGGLAGYEQYF. The CDR3 DNA reads as TGTGCCAGCAGCTTAGGCGGACTAGCGGGATACGAGCAGTACTTC.

The rearrangement uses TRBV7-2 and TRBJ2-1; 7 bases line up with TRBD2. The junction had 9 bases not matched to a gene; V was cut back by 1 base and J by 6 bases. This CDR3 contains 16 residues. Germline CDR1 and CDR2: SGHTA and FQGNSA. DNA for the CDR3: TGTGCCAGCAGCTTAGGTCGGGCTAGCGGAATCAATGAGCAGTTCTTC. This codes for CASSLGRASGINEQFF.

V usage is TRBV4-3 and J usage is TRBJ2-7; 10 bases match TRBD2. The germline gives CDR1 LGHNA, CDR2 YSLEER. This CDR3 comprises 13 residues. The trim removed 4 bases at V and 5 bases at J, leaving 2 bases unmatched. This chain's CDR3 is CASSRGLANEQYF. CDR3 coding DNA: TGCGCCAGCAGCCGGGGACTAGCGAACGAGCAGTACTTC.

This clone appeared once. The CDR3 is CASSLDRMNTGELFF. As DNA, the CDR3 is TGTGCCAGCAGTCTGGACAGGATGAACACCGGGGAGCTGTTTTTT. The chain recombines TRBV6-5 with TRBJ2-2, with 7 bases matching TRBD1. CDR1 MNHEY and CDR2 SVGAGI come from the germline V gene. Losses at the gene ends were 5 bases for V and 1 base for J; bases not matched to a gene: 4. This CDR3 contains 15 residues.

This chain uses TRBV7-9 with TRBJ1-3; D is ambiguous. The CDR3 covers 18 residues. Trimming cost V 0 bases and J 0 bases, with 15 bases left between them. In germline, CDR1 is SEHNR, CDR2 FQNEAQ (reference sequence). The CDR3 is CASSLASAGLFSGNTIYF. Written as DNA, the CDR3 is TGTGCCAGCAGCTTAGCTTCGGCAGGACTTTTCTCTGGAAACACCATATATTTT.

This chain uses TRBV6-2 or TRBV6-3 with TRBJ1-5; TRBD1 agrees at 7 bases. The CDR3 is made up of 16 amino acids. CDR1 is MNHEY and CDR2 is SVGEGT in the germline V gene. The V and J ends lost 3 bases and 2 bases, in that order; junction bases with no gene match: 7. This chain's CDR3 is CASSYQGVGGNQPQHF. The CDR3 DNA is TGTGCCAGCAGTTATCAGGGGGTAGGGGGCAATCAGCCCCAGCATTTT.

This CDR3 reads CASSLETIYYEQYF. CDR3 in DNA: TGTGCCAGCAGCTTAGAGACAATTTACTACGAGCAGTACTTC. This chain connects TRBV7-2 to TRBJ2-7; D gene ambiguous. Trimming removed 1 base from V and 3 bases from J, with 10 bases in between. Looked up from germline, CDR1 is SGHTA and CDR2 is FQGNSA. This CDR3 spans 14 amino acids. The full variable domain, its missing parts supplied by reference TRBV7-2 and TRBJ2-7, is GAGVSQSPSNKVTEKGKDVELRCDPISGHTALYWYRQSLGQGLEFLIYFQGNSAPDKSGLPSDRFSAERTGGSVSTLTIQRTQQEDSAVYLCASSLETIYYEQYFGPGTRLTVT.

The chain recombines TRBV3-1 (or the pseudogene TRBV3-2) with TRBJ2-7, with 9 bases that match TRBD2. Germline assignment: CDR1 LGHDT and CDR2 YNNKEL (reference sequence). V was clipped by 3 bases and J by 2 bases; unmatched bases: 5. CDR3 length: 15 residues. The DNA for the CDR3 is TGTGCCAGCAGCCAGAGTAGCGGGGGCCCCTACGAGCAGTACTTC. Protein: CASSQSSGGPYEQYF.

V usage is TRBV20-1 and J usage is TRBJ2-5; D unclear. Trimming cost V 3 bases and J 2 bases, with 7 bases left between them. Germline-derived CDR1 and CDR2 are DFQATT and SNEGSKA (reference sequence). The CDR3 is 12 amino acids. The CDR3 loop is CSASARQETQYF. The CDR3 nucleotides are TGCAGTGCTAGTGCGCGTCAAGAGACCCAGTACTTC.

This chain uses TRBV24-1 with TRBJ1-5; D is possibly TRBD1 (5 bases). The CDR3 is made up of 13 amino acids. V shed 2 bases and J shed 9 bases, with 10 bases lying between them. Germline-derived CDR1 and CDR2 are KGHDR and SFDVKD. CDR3 nucleotides: TGTGCCACCAGTGATTACGACGGGGGGCCCCAGCATTTT. As protein: CATSDYDGGPQHF.

The V gene is TRBV29-1, the J gene TRBJ2-1; 10 nucleotides align to TRBD2. CDR3 length: 14 residues. V was clipped by 2 bases and J by 9 bases; unmatched bases: 7. The germline gives CDR1 SQVTM, CDR2 ANQGSEA. Written as DNA, the CDR3 is TGCAGCGTTGAATCGGGACTAGCGCGCGGTGAGCAGTTCTTC. This encodes CSVESGLARGEQFF.

The gene calls are TRBV5-4 and TRBJ1-1; D may be TRBD1 (6 bases). Germline loops: CDR1 SGHNT, CDR2 YYREEE (reference sequence). Deletions cut 4 bases from V and 4 bases from J, with 20 bases between. The CDR3 extends over 16 amino acids. The CDR3 DNA reads TGTGCCAGCAGCATTCTTCTGTTTGGCAGGGGCACTGAAGCTTTCTTT. Its protein product is CASSILLFGRGTEAFF. Complete variable domain (other parts from reference TRBV5-4 and TRBJ1-1): ETGVTQSPTHLIKTRGQQVTLRCSSQSGHNTVSWYQQALGQGPQFIFQYYREEENGRGNFPPRFSGLQFPNYSSELNVNALELDDSALYLCASSILLFGRGTEAFFGQGTRLTVV.

The chain has TRBV5-4 and TRBJ2-4; the D gene is possibly TRBD1 (5 bases). Per germline, CDR1 SGHNT and CDR2 YYREEE (reference sequence). The CDR3 is made up of 17 amino acids. Trimming removed 0 bases at V and 1 base at J, with 14 bases between. Written as DNA, the CDR3 is TGTGCCAGCAGCTTGGCCTCCCAGGGTAGGGCCAAAAACATTCAGTACTTC. This gives the protein CASSLASQGRAKNIQYF.

The chain recombines TRBV5-4 with TRBJ1-2; TRBD1 aligns across 9 bases. The CDR3 spans 14 residues. CDR1 and CDR2 from the germline V gene are SGHNT and YYREEE (reference sequence). Trimming cost V 5 bases and J 6 bases; bases outside gene matches: 8. The CDR3 loop reads CASRLQGAPNGYTF. For the CDR3, the DNA is TGTGCCAGCAGATTACAGGGGGCGCCTAATGGCTACACCTTC.

This clone was counted only a few times. V and J are TRBV6-5 and TRBJ2-3; TRBD2 matches at 9 bases. Germline trimming cut 6 bases from V and 4 bases from J; bases unmatched to any gene: 8. The germline V gene encodes CDR1 MNHEY and CDR2 SVGAGI. This CDR3 is built from 15 residues. In DNA, the CDR3 is TGTGCCAGCAGCGTGACTAGCGGAGACCCAGATACGCAGTATTTT. Translation: CASSVTSGDPDTQYF.

The V gene is TRBV7-2, the J gene TRBJ1-1; no clear D gene. The ends were cut back, 5 bases at V and 1 base at J, with 14 bases in the middle. Germline CDR1 is SGHTA and CDR2 is FQGNSA. The CDR3 is 15 residues long. The CDR3 loop reads CASSPFPAGNTEAFF. The CDR3 coding sequence is TGTGCCAGCAGCCCCTTTCCCGCGGGGAACACTGAAGCTTTCTTT.

The chain recombines TRBV4-1 with TRBJ1-3; D might be TRBD1 (6 bases). The CDR3 has 18 residues. Looked up from germline, CDR1 is MGHRA and CDR2 is YSYEKL. Trimming removed 1 base from V and 2 bases from J, with 18 bases in between. The CDR3: CASSQGPKLGAPGNTIYF. Here the CDR3 DNA reads TGCGCCAGCAGCCAAGGACCAAAATTGGGGGCGCCTGGAAACACCATATATTTT.

V is TRBV20-1 and J is TRBJ1-6, with a possible D match to TRBD1 (5 bases). The CDR3 runs 11 residues. CDR1 and CDR2 from the germline V gene are DFQATT and SNEGSKA (reference sequence). CDR3 region: CSAGYNSPLHF. CDR3 DNA sequence: TGCAGCGCAGGGTATAATTCACCCCTCCACTTT.

V usage is TRBV6-2 or TRBV6-3 and J usage is TRBJ2-7, with 8 bases lining up with TRBD2. This CDR3 region has 15 residues. The ends lost 2 bases at V and 2 bases at J; junction bases unmatched: 5. The germline V gene has CDR1 MNHEY and CDR2 SVGEGT. CDR3 amino acids: CASSYPSGGAYEQYF. Here the CDR3 DNA reads TGTGCCAGCAGTTACCCGAGCGGGGGCGCCTACGAGCAGTACTTC.

The chain recombines TRBV3-1 (or the pseudogene TRBV3-2) with TRBJ1-1; D not certain. CDR1 is LGHDT, CDR2 YNNKEL, per germline (reference sequence). The CDR3 is made up of 15 amino acids. The germline V and J ends were trimmed by 0 bases and 4 bases, with 12 bases remaining between them. CDR3 sequence reads: CASSQDLRGGTEAFF. For the CDR3, the DNA is TGTGCCAGCAGCCAAGATTTGCGCGGTGGCACTGAAGCTTTCTTT.

The chain couples TRBV7-6 to TRBJ2-5; D possibly corresponds to TRBD2 (6 bases). The length of the CDR3 is 17 residues. Per the germline V gene, CDR1 is SGHVS and CDR2 is FNYEAQ. Trimming shortened V by 5 bases and J by 1 base, and 20 bases separated the two germline ends. The CDR3, as DNA: TGTGCCAGCAGCCTAACGGGGTTGCGGGGTGGCCAAGAGACCCAGTACTTC. As protein: CASSLTGLRGGQETQYF.

J is TRBJ2-1 and V is TRBV15; possibly TRBD2 for D (5 bases). The CDR3 sequence is 17 residues long. Per germline, CDR1 LNHNV and CDR2 YYDKDF (reference sequence). Between the trimmed V and J ends, which lost 0 bases and 0 bases, there was a span of 12 bases. The CDR3 coding sequence is TGTGCCACCAGCAGAGAGGCTAGCTTGAGCTCCTACAATGAGCAGTTCTTC. Its protein is CATSREASLSSYNEQFF.

This rearrangement joins TRBV2 to TRBJ2-1, with 13 bases that match TRBD2. CDR3 size: 21 residues. Trimming cost V 3 bases and J 2 bases; bases outside gene matches: 16. CDR1 is SNHLY, CDR2 FYNNEI, per germline. The chain's CDR3 is CASSENGLAGAMVGTYNEQFF. CDR3 DNA sequence: TGTGCCAGCAGTGAGAACGGACTAGCGGGAGCTATGGTGGGGACCTACAATGAGCAGTTCTTC. Full variable domain (rest looked up from reference TRBV2 and TRBJ2-1): EPEVTQTPSHQVTQMGQEVILRCVPISNHLYFYWYRQILGQKVEFLVSFYNNEISEKSEIFDDQFSVERPDGSNFTLKIRSTKLEDSAMYFCASSENGLAGAMVGTYNEQFFGPGTRLTVL.

V usage is TRBV6-5 and J usage is TRBJ1-1; 10 bases line up with TRBD1. With 11 bases clipped from V and 4 bases from J, the junction kept 7 bases outside the gene matches. CDR3 length equals 13 residues. Germline V gene lookup returns CDR1 MNHEY and CDR2 SVGAGI. CDR3 in amino acids: CACRQGAVTEAFF. The CDR3 DNA reads TGTGCCTGCCGACAGGGGGCGGTCACTGAAGCTTTCTTT.

V and J are TRBV5-1 and TRBJ2-7; the D is unclear. Trimming stripped 4 bases from V and 7 bases from J, with 15 bases between. Per the germline V gene, CDR1 is SGHRS and CDR2 is YFSETQ. The CDR3 length is 13 residues. The CDR3 sequence is CASSHSPSGEQYF. CDR3 DNA sequence: TGCGCCAGCAGCCATAGCCCTTCGGGTGAGCAGTACTTC.

The genes are TRBV4-1 and TRBJ2-3; 10 bases align to TRBD2. Looked up from germline, CDR1 is MGHRA and CDR2 is YSYEKL. This CDR3 comprises 16 residues. V shed 2 bases and J 2 bases; nucleotides not matched to a gene: 4. The CDR3 region is CASSQRTSGLTDTQYF. The CDR3, as DNA: TGCGCCAGCAGCCAACGGACTAGCGGCCTCACAGATACGCAGTATTTT.

As concerns this clone: Its ends do not fully match the called genes, so a read error is possible. The gene calls are TRBV20-1 and TRBJ2-3, with a weak D call TRBD1 (6 bases). The CDR3 loop spans 11 amino acids. Germline CDR1 is DFQATT and CDR2 is SNEGSKA (reference sequence). In DNA, the CDR3 is TGCAGTGCTAGCGCTTCAGGGGTCGGGGTTTTT. It codes for CSASASGVGVF.